Listed below are T cell receptor beta chains from one sample, sequenced in a study of T-cell memory formation after mild COVID-19. One entry per CDR3 protein results from TCRdb running MiXCR on the 5' RACE reads. This table has 400,000 to 500,000 distinct CDR3 sequences, roughly 20% appearing once. The source material was PBMCs or a T cell subset sorted from them (not recorded which). Source of these receptors: an adult woman who had mild COVID-19 (a few samples of this study predate the infection). Cell type and time point are not known. Each CDR3 is given with its conserved first and last residue. D genes are given only for firm matches. Only part of the rows carry a size: once, few, many, or a class if the clone is expanded.

V gene	D gene	CDR3 length	J gene	clone size	CDR3 protein	CDR3 DNA
TRBV11-2	TRBD2	16	TRBJ2-4	.	CASSLGRGLAPDIQYF	TGTGCCAGCAGCTTAGGTCGGGGACTAGCTCCTGACATTCAGTACTTC
TRBV12-3/TRBV12-4	TRBD1	17	TRBJ2-6	.	CASSFGQGARGANVLTF	TGTGCCAGCAGTTTCGGACAGGGGGCGCGCGGGGCCAACGTCCTGACTTTC
TRBV4-1	.	14	TRBJ1-4	.	CASSRDALNEKLFF	TGCGCCAGCAGCCGGGACGCCCTTAATGAAAAACTGTTTTTT
TRBV10-3	.	14	TRBJ2-7	.	CAIRAGTSIDEQYF	TGTGCCATCAGAGCCGGGACTTCAATAGACGAGCAGTACTTC
TRBV24-1	.	15	TRBJ2-7	.	CATSDPRTVPYEQYF	TGTGCCACCAGTGACCCTAGGACAGTTCCCTACGAGCAGTACTTC
TRBV12-3/TRBV12-4	.	14	TRBJ2-3	few	CASSPYTGTDTQYF	TGTGCCAGCAGTCCATACACAGGGACAGATACGCAGTATTTT
TRBV5-1	.	13	TRBJ2-5	few	CASSTVGSETQYF	TGCGCCAGCAGCACGGTGGGTTCAGAGACCCAGTACTTC
TRBV30	.	14	TRBJ2-2	few	CAWSVVSNTGELFF	TGTGCCTGGAGTGTAGTTTCGAACACCGGGGAGCTGTTTTTT
TRBV7-9	.	14	TRBJ2-7	few	CASSRPAYTYEQYF	TGTGCCAGCAGCCGCCCGGCATATACCTACGAGCAGTACTTC
TRBV4-3	.	17	TRBJ2-7	.	CASSQESTAEGSYEQYF	TGCGCCAGCAGCCAAGAAAGTACGGCGGAGGGGTCCTACGAGCAGTACTTC
TRBV25-1	.	17	TRBJ2-7	few	CASTGPFVGGASYEQYF	TGTGCCAGCACCGGGCCGTTTGTGGGGGGGGCCTCCTACGAGCAGTACTTC
TRBV5-6	.	14	TRBJ2-7	.	CASSGRGLSYEQYF	TGTGCCAGCAGCGGACGGGGCCTCTCCTACGAGCAGTACTTC
TRBV4-3	TRBD2	17	TRBJ2-1	few	CASSQDRLAGAYNEQFF	TGCGCCAGCAGCCAAGACCGGCTAGCGGGAGCCTACAATGAGCAGTTCTTC
TRBV19	.	13	TRBJ2-1	.	CASSSLANNEQFF	TGTGCCAGTAGTAGTCTGGCAAACAATGAGCAGTTCTTC
TRBV24-1	.	15	TRBJ2-3	few	CATSDKGVRADTQYF	TGTGCCACCAGTGATAAGGGAGTCAGGGCAGATACGCAGTATTTT
TRBV7-6	.	16	TRBJ2-3	few	CASSPLQGGASDTQYF	TGTGCCAGCAGCCCACTCCAGGGGGGTGCCTCCGATACGCAGTATTTT
TRBV7-9	TRBD1	16	TRBJ2-3	.	CASSPPTGDGTDTQYF	TGTGCCAGCAGCCCTCCGACAGGGGATGGCACAGATACGCAGTATTTT
TRBV30	.	12	TRBJ2-7	.	CAWSVLSYEQYF	TGTGCCTGGAGTGTACTCTCCTACGAGCAGTACTTC